The rows below give T cell receptor beta chains drawn from one sample of a study of T cells after yellow fever vaccination. TCRdb reanalysed the 5' RACE reads using MiXCR and keeps one entry per CDR3 protein. The sample consists of around 400,000 distinct CDR3 sequences, 9.5% to 13% of them appearing once. This specimen was PBMCs, taken on the day of the first yellow fever vaccination. The receptors originated from a man aged 18 to 29 who received the YFV17D yellow fever vaccine. Each CDR3 is given with its conserved first and last residue. The D gene is left open where the match is weak. Size tells how often a clone was seen (once, few, many) or the class of an expanded clone, and some rows leave it out.

D gene,J gene,V gene,clone size,CDR3 DNA,CDR3 protein
-,TRBJ1-1,TRBV4-3,few,TGCGCCAGCAGCCCCTGGCGGGGTCAAACTGAAGCTTTCTTT,CASSPWRGQTEAFF
TRBD1,TRBJ1-5,TRBV6-5,-,TGTGCCAGCAATCAGGGGGGACAGCCCCAGCATTTT,CASNQGGQPQHF
TRBD1,TRBJ1-1,TRBV7-3,few,TGTGCCAGCAGCGCAGGACAGGGGATCTCTGAAGCTTTCTTT,CASSAGQGISEAFF
TRBD1,TRBJ1-3,TRBV6-5,few,TGTGCCAGCAGTTACGGGACAGGCTGGCCTGGAAACACCATATATTTT,CASSYGTGWPGNTIYF
-,TRBJ1-2,TRBV12-3/TRBV12-4,few,TGTGCCAGCGGCCAAAGGCCGGGGTACGCTGGCTACACCTTC,CASGQRPGYAGYTF
-,TRBJ1-1,TRBV29-1,few,TGCAGCGTTGAGCCGGCGGCAGCTTTCTTT,CSVEPAAAFF
TRBD1,TRBJ2-7,TRBV6-6,few,TGTGCCAGCAGTGCTGGACAGGACTACGAGCAGTACTTC,CASSAGQDYEQYF
-,TRBJ2-5,TRBV7-9,few,TGTGCCAGCAGCCAAGGGTACAGAAGCAGCCAAGAGACCCAGTACTTC,CASSQGYRSSQETQYF
-,TRBJ1-1,TRBV12-3/TRBV12-4,-,TGTGCCAGCAGTTTCGGGGGGGCCCCTGAAGCTTTCTTT,CASSFGGAPEAFF
-,TRBJ2-4,TRBV11-2,many,TGTGCCAGCAGCTTCACCCTAGCCAAAAACATTCAGTACTTC,CASSFTLAKNIQYF
-,TRBJ1-4,TRBV6-5,-,TGTGCCAGCAGTTACTCGAGTGGTGGCGAAAAACTGTTTTTT,CASSYSSGGEKLFF
TRBD2,TRBJ2-1,TRBV6-5,-,TGTGCCAGCAGTTATCCAGCGGGGGTGGGAAATGAGCAGTTCTTC,CASSYPAGVGNEQFF
-,TRBJ2-7,TRBV4-2,-,TGTGCCAGCAGCCAAGAAAGTGGAGGGCCTGAGCAGTACTTC,CASSQESGGPEQYF
-,TRBJ1-5,TRBV4-1,few,TGCGCCAGCAGCCAAGATCGATCAGGGATGAGCAATCAGCCCCAGCATTTT,CASSQDRSGMSNQPQHF
TRBD2,TRBJ2-3,TRBV11-2,-,TGTGCCAGCAGCTTAAGGTATCAGAGACTAGCGTCCACAGATACGCAGTATTTT,CASSLRYQRLASTDTQYF
TRBD2,TRBJ2-1,TRBV7-9,-,TGTGCCAGCAGCTTAGCGCTTCGGTCGGGGGGCAATGAGCAGTTCTTC,CASSLALRSGGNEQFF
-,TRBJ1-4,TRBV25-1,few,TGTGCCAGCAGCAGGGAGACTAATGAAAAACTGTTTTTT,CASSRETNEKLFF
-,TRBJ1-1,TRBV19,-,TGTGCCAGTAGGCACGGCAGACGAGCGACTGAAGCTTTCTTT,CASRHGRRATEAFF
TRBD1,TRBJ2-5,TRBV20-1,-,TGCAGTGCTAAAGAGGACAGGCGGGAAGAGACCCAGTACTTC,CSAKEDRREETQYF
-,TRBJ2-1,TRBV20-1,few,TGCAGTGCTCTTAGCGACCCCAACTACAATGAGCAGTTCTTC,CSALSDPNYNEQFF
TRBD2,TRBJ2-1,TRBV9,-,TGTGCCAGCAGCGTAGGACTCCAGCGGGGGGGAAGCAATGAGCAGTTCTTC,CASSVGLQRGGSNEQFF